One and the same sample provided the 9 T cell receptor beta chains below, sequenced in a study of T-cell memory formation after mild COVID-19. TCRdb redid the calling of the 5' RACE reads with MiXCR, one entry per CDR3 protein. The data show about 320,000 distinct CDR3 sequences, with roughly 13% seen just once and roughly 23% held by the top ten. Sequencing was carried out using PBMCs or a T cell subset sorted from them (not recorded which). These receptors all come from a man between 18 and 35 years old who had mild COVID-19 (a few samples of this study predate the infection). Cell type and time point are not known.

The chain has TRBV5-1 and TRBJ1-2, with 9 bases identical to TRBD1. The V segment lost 4 bases and the J segment 8 bases; nucleotides outside the gene matches: 6. Germline V lookup: CDR1 SGHRS, CDR2 YFSETQ. The CDR3 has 13 amino acids. The CDR3 DNA is TGCGCCAGCAGCCCGGACAGGGGACGAGGCTACACCTTC. It codes for CASSPDRGRGYTF.

This clonotype was found a few times. The J gene is TRBJ2-3, the V gene TRBV20-1; 11 positions match TRBD2. CDR1 and CDR2 from the germline V gene are DFQATT and SNEGSKA (reference sequence). The CDR3 covers 17 residues. The V segment lost 0 bases and the J segment 2 bases; nucleotides outside the gene matches: 7. DNA for the CDR3: TGCAGTGCTAGAGATTTGGCTAGCGGGGGGTCCACAGATACGCAGTATTTT. Amino acids: CSARDLASGGSTDTQYF.

This clonotype turned up a few times. The J gene is TRBJ1-1, the V gene TRBV5-1, with D possibly matching TRBD1 (5 bases). This CDR3 region has 15 residues. Germline assignment: CDR1 SGHRS and CDR2 YFSETQ. V was pared by 0 bases and J by 4 bases, with 13 bases between. CDR3 in DNA: TGCGCCAGCAGCTTGGCAGGGAACTGGGGCACTGAAGCTTTCTTT. Its protein product is CASSLAGNWGTEAFF.

This clonotype was seen more than once but under ten times. The CDR3 reads CASSPWSGDHNEQFF. CDR3 bases: TGTGCCAGCAGCCCATGGTCGGGTGACCACAATGAGCAGTTCTTC. This chain connects TRBV7-6 to TRBJ2-1, with no clear D. The CDR3 runs 15 residues. The ends were cut back, 5 bases at V and 5 bases at J, with 16 bases in the middle. CDR1 is SGHVS, CDR2 FNYEAQ, per germline. The variable domain in full, completed from reference TRBV7-6 and TRBJ2-1, reads GAGVSQSPRYKVTKRGQDVALRCDPISGHVSLYWYRQALGQGPEFLTYFNYEAQQDKSGLPNDRFSAERPEGSISTLTIQRTEQRDSAMYRCASSPWSGDHNEQFFGPGTRLTVL.

The rearrangement links TRBV5-1 to TRBJ1-6; 7 bases agree with TRBD1. The CDR3 is 16 amino acids. Unmatched junction bases numbered 10, after V lost 3 bases and J lost 7 bases. Germline lookup yields CDR1 SGHRS and CDR2 YFSETQ. CDR3 sequence reads: CASSSPQGVINSPLHF. The CDR3 coding sequence is TGCGCCAGCAGCTCCCCGCAGGGGGTAATCAATTCACCCCTCCACTTT.

This clonotype was counted between two and nine times. The genes are TRBV12-3 or TRBV12-4 and TRBJ1-1, with no clear D. V lost 4 bases to trimming and J lost 3 bases, with 15 bases between them. The CDR3 is made up of 15 amino acids. The DNA of the CDR3 is TGTGCCAGCAGTTGGGAGCGAGCCTTAGACACTGAAGCTTTCTTT. This gives the protein CASSWERALDTEAFF.

Ten or more counts support this clonotype. V gene TRBV12-3 or TRBV12-4 combines with J gene TRBJ2-6; 7 bases map to TRBD1. This CDR3 contains 14 residues. Trimming took 6 bases from V and 4 from J; bases not matched to a gene: 3. CDR3 nucleotides: TGTGCCAGCAGGGGGACAGACGGGGCCAACGTCCTGACTTTC. Protein sequence: CASRGTDGANVLTF.

This clonotype showed up just a few times. The rearrangement joins TRBV20-1 to TRBJ2-1, with a possible D match to TRBD2 (6 bases). Germline assignment: CDR1 DFQATT and CDR2 SNEGSKA (reference sequence). Between the trimmed V and J ends, which lost 2 bases and 7 bases, there was a span of 15 bases. There are 14 residues in the CDR3. This CDR3 is CSARRTTSMNEQFF. As DNA, the CDR3 is TGCAGTGCTAGACGAACCACTAGCATGAATGAGCAGTTCTTC.

The chain links TRBV5-6 to TRBJ1-1; D unresolved. V lost 2 bases and J 0 bases, leaving 17 bases between the germline ends. The CDR3 runs 17 residues. The germline gives CDR1 SGHDT, CDR2 YYEEEE. The CDR3 loop reads CASSFSHDGRVNTEAFF. DNA for the CDR3: TGTGCCAGCAGCTTCTCCCATGATGGGCGGGTGAACACTGAAGCTTTCTTT.